Listed below are T cell receptor beta chains from one sample, sequenced in a study of T cell repertoires in cytomegalovirus infection. TCRdb re-called the reads through MiXCR, storing one row per CDR3 protein. The sample lists approximately 150,000 distinct CDR3 sequences, roughly 17% occurring once. The source material was CD8+ T cells from PBMCs. The receptors shown here come from a human donor in good health (CMV status not recorded). Some clones in this sample may be carry-over from other donors' samples. Both conserved end residues are part of each CDR3. Fields, in order: V gene, J gene, CDR3 protein.

>TRBV4-2|TRBJ1-5
CASSPRPGTDDQPQHF
>TRBV12-3/TRBV12-4|TRBJ1-2
CASSLGRGINYGYTF
>TRBV28|TRBJ2-7
CASSMNREQYF
>TRBV7-9|TRBJ1-2
CASSLGTALYGYTF
>TRBV2|TRBJ2-5
CASSERGRGNAETQYF
>TRBV5-5|TRBJ1-2
CASSLKDGSIYGYTF
>TRBV28|TRBJ1-2
CASSVYNYGYTF
>TRBV7-2|TRBJ2-4
CASSYTSGGENIQYF
>TRBV28|TRBJ2-1
CASSLIVRDNEQFF
>TRBV29-1|TRBJ2-2
CSVAGRGEGTGELFF
>TRBV6-1|TRBJ2-7
CASSPSSWGGGSYEQYF
>TRBV12-3/TRBV12-4|TRBJ1-3
CASSSNGDTIYF
>TRBV29-1|TRBJ2-1
CSVEPEVSPYNEQFF
>TRBV19|TRBJ1-5
CASNSGSNSNQPQHF
>TRBV3-1|TRBJ2-5
CASSQVTSGGAHETQYF
>TRBV6-2/TRBV6-3|TRBJ2-7
CASRRTGGYEQYF
>TRBV6-5|TRBJ2-2
CASSFGPNIGELFF
>TRBV7-9|TRBJ1-5
CASSLDRAQPQHF
>TRBV6-5|TRBJ1-1
CASRPPGFTEAFF
>TRBV19|TRBJ2-1
CASTLGTGGGEQFF
>TRBV5-7|TRBJ2-5
CASSWGTDREDYQETQYF
>TRBV20-1|TRBJ2-7
CSARDRNKGYEQYF
>TRBV9|TRBJ2-7
CASSVGSGGTGLLGEQYF
>TRBV19|TRBJ2-7
CASSIAGQAYEQYF
>TRBV7-3|TRBJ1-2
CASSLTRDRDYGYTF
>TRBV4-1|TRBJ1-2
CASSQGDGSVYGYTF
>TRBV27|TRBJ2-5
CASKLTGGQETQYF
>TRBV6-2/TRBV6-3|TRBJ2-2
CASSGLKNTGELFF